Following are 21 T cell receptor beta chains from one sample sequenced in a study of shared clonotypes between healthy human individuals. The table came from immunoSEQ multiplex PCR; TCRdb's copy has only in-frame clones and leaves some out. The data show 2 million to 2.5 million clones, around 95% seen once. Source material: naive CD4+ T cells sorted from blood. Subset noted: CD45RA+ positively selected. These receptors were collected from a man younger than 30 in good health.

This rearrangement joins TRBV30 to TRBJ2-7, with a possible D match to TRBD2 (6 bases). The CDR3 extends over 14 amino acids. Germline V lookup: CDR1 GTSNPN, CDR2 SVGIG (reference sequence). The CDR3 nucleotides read TGTGTCTTTTCGGAGGGGCCCCTGTCCAACGAGCAGTACTTC. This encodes CVFSEGPLSNEQYF. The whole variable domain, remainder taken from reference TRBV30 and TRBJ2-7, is SQTIHQWPATLVQPVGSPLSLECTVEGTSNPNLYWYRQAAGRGLQLLFYSVGIGQISSEVPQNLSASRPQDRQFILSSKKLLLSDSGFYLCVFSEGPLSNEQYFGPGTRLTVT.

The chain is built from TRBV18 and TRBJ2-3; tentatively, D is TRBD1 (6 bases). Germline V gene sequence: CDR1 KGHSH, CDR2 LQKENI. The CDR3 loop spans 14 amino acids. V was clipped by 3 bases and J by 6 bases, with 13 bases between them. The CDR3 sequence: CASSPNSRGDTQYF. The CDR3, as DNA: TGTGCCAGCTCACCTAACTCGAGGGGGGATACGCAGTATTTT.

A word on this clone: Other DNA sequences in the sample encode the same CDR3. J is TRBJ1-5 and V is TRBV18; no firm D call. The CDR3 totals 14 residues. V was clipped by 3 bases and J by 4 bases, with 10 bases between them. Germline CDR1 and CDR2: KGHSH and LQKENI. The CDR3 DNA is TGTGCCAGCTCACCTTCTGGCGGAAATCAGCCCCAGCATTTT. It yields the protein CASSPSGGNQPQHF.

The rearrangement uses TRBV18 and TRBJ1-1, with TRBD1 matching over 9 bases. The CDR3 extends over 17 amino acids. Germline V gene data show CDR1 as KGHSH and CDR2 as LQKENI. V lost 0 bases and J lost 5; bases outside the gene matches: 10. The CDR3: CASSPPIGTGLGTEAFF. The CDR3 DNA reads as TGTGCCAGCTCACCACCGATTGGGACAGGGCTCGGGACTGAAGCTTTCTTT.

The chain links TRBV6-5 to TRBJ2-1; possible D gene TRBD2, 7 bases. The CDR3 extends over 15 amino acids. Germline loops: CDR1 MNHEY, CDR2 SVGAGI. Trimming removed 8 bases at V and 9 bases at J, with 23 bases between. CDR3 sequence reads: CASAKGGGRGSEQFF. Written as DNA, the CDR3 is TGTGCCAGCGCAAAAGGGGGGGGCCGAGGTAGTGAGCAGTTCTTC.

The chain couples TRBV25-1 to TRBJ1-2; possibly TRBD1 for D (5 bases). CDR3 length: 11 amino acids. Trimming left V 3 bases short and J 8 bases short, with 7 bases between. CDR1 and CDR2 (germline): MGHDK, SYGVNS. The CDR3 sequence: CASSEGVGYTF. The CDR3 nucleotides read TGTGCCAGCAGTGAGGGGGTCGGCTACACCTTC.

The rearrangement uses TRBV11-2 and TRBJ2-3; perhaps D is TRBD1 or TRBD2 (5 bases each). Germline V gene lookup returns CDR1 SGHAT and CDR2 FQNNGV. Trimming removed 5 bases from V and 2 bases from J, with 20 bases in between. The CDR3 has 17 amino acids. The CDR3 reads CASSPGGREFLTDTQYF. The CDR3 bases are TGTGCCAGCAGCCCAGGTGGCAGGGAGTTTCTCACAGATACGCAGTATTTT.

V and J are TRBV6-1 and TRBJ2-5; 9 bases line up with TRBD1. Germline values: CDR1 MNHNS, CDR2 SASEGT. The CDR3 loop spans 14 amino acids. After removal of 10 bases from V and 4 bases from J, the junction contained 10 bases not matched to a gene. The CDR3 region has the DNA TGTGCCACCTTTTTGGACAGGGGATCAGAGACCCAGTACTTC. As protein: CATFLDRGSETQYF.

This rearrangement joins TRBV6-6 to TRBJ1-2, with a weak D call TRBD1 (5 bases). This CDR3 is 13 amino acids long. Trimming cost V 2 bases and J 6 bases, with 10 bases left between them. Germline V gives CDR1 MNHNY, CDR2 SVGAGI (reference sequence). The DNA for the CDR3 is TGTGCCAGCAGTTACGGGGCAGGTCATGGCTACACCTTC. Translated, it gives CASSYGAGHGYTF.

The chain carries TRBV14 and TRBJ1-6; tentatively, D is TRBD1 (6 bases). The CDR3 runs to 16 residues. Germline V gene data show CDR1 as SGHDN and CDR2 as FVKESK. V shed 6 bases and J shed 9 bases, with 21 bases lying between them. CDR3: CASSPTTGFFSSPLHF. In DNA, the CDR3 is TGTGCCAGCAGTCCCACTACAGGGTTTTTTAGTTCACCCCTCCACTTT. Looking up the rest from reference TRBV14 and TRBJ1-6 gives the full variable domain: EAGVTQFPSHSVIEKGQTVTLRCDPISGHDNLYWYRRVMGKEIKFLLHFVKESKQDESGMPNNRFLAERTGGTYSTLKVQPAELEDSGVYFCASSPTTGFFSSPLHFGNGTRLTVT.

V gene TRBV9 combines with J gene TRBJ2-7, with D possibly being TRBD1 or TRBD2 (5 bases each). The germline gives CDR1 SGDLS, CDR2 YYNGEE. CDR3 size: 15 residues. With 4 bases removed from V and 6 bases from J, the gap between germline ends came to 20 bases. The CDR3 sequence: CASSLAGAESGEQYF. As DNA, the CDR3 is TGTGCCAGCAGCCTCGCCGGGGCCGAATCCGGCGAGCAGTACTTC.

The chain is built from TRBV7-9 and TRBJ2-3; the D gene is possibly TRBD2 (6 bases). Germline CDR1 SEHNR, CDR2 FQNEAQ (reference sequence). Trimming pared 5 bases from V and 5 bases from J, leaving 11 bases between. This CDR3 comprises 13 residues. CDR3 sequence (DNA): TGTGCCAGCAGCCGACTAGATGAAGATACGCAGTATTTT. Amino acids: CASSRLDEDTQYF.

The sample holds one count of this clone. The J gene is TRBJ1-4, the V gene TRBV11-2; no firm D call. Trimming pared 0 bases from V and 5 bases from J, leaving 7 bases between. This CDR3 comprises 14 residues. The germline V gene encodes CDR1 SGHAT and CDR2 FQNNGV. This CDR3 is CASSLDRKNEKLFF. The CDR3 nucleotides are TGTGCCAGCAGCTTAGACAGGAAAAATGAAAAACTGTTTTTT.

CDR3 in amino acids: CAISEMVNDEQFF. Here the CDR3 DNA reads TGTGCCATCAGTGAAATGGTGAACGATGAGCAGTTCTTC. This chain connects TRBV10-3 to TRBJ2-1; no reliable D call. The CDR3 runs to 13 residues. Per the germline V gene, CDR1 is ENHRY and CDR2 is SYGVKD. Trimming left V 3 bases short and J 8 bases short, with 11 bases between.

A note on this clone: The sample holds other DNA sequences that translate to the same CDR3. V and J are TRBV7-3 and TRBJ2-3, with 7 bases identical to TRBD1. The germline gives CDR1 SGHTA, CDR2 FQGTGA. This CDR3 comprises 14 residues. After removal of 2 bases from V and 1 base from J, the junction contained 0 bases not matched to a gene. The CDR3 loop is CASSLQGGTDTQYF. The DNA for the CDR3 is TGTGCCAGCAGCTTACAGGGGGGCACAGATACGCAGTATTTT.

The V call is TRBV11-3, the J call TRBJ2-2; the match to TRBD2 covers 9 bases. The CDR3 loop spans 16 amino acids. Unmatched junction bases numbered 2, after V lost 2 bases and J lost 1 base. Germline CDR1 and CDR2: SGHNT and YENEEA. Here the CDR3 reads CASSLQAGGNTGELFF. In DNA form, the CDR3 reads TGTGCCAGCAGCTTACAAGCGGGAGGGAACACCGGGGAGCTGTTTTTT.

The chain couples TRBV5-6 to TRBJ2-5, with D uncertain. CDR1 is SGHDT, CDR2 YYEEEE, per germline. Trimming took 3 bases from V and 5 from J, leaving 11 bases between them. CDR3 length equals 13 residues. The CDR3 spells CASSSLRVETQYF. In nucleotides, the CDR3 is TGTGCCAGCAGCTCCCTTCGTGTTGAGACCCAGTACTTC.

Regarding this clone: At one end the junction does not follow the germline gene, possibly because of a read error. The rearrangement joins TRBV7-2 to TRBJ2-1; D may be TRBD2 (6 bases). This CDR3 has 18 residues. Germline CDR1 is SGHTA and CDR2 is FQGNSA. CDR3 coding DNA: TGTGCCAGCAGCTTACCCAGCGGGTGGTATGCCCCCTACGATGAGCAGTTCTTC. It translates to CASSLPSGWYAPYDEQFF.

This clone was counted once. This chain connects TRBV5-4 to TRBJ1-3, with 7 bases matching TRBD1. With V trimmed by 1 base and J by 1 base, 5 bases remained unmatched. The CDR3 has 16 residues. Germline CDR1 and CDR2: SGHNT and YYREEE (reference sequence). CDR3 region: CASSLMTGTSGNTIYF. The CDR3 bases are TGTGCCAGCAGCTTGATGACAGGGACTTCTGGAAACACCATATATTTT.

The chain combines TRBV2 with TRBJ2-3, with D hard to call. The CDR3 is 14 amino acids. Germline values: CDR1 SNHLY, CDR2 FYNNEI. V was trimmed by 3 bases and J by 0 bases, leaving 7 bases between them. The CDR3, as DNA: TGTGCCAGCAGTGACTCTTCTAGCACAGATACGCAGTATTTT. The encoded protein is CASSDSSSTDTQYF.

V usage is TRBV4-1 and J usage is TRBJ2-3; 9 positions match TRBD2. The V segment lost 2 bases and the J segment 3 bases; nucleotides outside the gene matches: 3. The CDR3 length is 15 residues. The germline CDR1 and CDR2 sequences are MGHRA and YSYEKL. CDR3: CASSQFLAGTDTQYF. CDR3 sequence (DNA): TGCGCCAGCAGCCAATTCCTAGCGGGGACAGATACGCAGTATTTT.